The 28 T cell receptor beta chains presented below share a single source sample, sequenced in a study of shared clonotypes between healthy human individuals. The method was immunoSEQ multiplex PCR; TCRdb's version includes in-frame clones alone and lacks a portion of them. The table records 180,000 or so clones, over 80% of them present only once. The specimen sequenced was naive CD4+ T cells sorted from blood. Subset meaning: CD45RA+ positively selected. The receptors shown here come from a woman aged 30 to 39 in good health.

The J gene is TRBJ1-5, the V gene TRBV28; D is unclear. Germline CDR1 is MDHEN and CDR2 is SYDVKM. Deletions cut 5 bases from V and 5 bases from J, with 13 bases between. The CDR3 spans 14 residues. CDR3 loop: CASSPSDKDQPQHF. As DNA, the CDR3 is TGTGCCAGCAGTCCGTCAGACAAGGATCAGCCCCAGCATTTT.

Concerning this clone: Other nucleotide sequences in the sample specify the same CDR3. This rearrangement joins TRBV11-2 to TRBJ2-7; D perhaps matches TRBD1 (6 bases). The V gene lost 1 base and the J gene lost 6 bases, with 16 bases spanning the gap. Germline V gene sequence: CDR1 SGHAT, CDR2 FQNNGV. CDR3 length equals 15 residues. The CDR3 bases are TGTGCCAGCAGCTTAGTGCCAGGGGCTGGGTCCGAGCAGTACTTC. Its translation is CASSLVPGAGSEQYF.

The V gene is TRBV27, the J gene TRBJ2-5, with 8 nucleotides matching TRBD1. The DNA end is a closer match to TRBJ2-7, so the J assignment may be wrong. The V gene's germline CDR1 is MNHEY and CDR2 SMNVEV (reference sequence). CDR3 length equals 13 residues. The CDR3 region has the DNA TGTGCCAGCAAGCCCGGGACAGGCTACGAGCAGTACTTC. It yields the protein CASKPGTGYEQYF.

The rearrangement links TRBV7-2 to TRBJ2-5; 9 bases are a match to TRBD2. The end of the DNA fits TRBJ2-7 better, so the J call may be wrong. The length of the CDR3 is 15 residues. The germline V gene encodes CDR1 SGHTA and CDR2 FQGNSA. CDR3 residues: CASSSQGLAAYEQYF. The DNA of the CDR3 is TGTGCCAGCAGTTCCCAGGGACTAGCAGCCTACGAGCAGTACTTC.

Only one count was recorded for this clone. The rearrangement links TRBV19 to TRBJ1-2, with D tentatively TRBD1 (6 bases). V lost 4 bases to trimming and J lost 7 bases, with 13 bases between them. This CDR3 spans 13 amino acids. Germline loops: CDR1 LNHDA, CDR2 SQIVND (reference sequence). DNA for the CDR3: TGTGCCAGTAGTACCTTGACAGGATTTGGCTACACCTTC. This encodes CASSTLTGFGYTF.

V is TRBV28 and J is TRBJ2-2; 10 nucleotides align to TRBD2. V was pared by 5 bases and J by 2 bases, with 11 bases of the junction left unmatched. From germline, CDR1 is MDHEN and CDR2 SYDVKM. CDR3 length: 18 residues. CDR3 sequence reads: CASSLTSGTSDNTGELFF. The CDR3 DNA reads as TGTGCCAGCAGTCTTACATCCGGGACTAGCGATAACACCGGGGAGCTGTTTTTT. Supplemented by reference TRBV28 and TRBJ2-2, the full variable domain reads DVKVTQSSRYLVKRTGEKVFLECVQDMDHENMFWYRQDPGLGLRLIYFSYDVKMKEKGDIPEGYSVSREKKERFSLILESASTNQTSMYLCASSLTSGTSDNTGELFFGEGSRLTVL.

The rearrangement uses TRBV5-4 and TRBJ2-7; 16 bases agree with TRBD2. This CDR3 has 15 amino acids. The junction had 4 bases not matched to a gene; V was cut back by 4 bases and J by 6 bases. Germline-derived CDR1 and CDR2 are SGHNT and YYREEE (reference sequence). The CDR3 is CASSPGLAGGLEQYF. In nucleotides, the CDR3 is TGTGCCAGCAGCCCGGGACTAGCGGGAGGGCTCGAGCAGTACTTC.

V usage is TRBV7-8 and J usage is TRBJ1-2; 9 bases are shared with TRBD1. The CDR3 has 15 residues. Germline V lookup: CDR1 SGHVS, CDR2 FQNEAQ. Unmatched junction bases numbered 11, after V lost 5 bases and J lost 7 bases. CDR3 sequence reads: CASSRVGQGIGGYTF. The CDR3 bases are TGTGCCAGCAGCCGCGTGGGACAGGGAATTGGTGGCTACACCTTC.

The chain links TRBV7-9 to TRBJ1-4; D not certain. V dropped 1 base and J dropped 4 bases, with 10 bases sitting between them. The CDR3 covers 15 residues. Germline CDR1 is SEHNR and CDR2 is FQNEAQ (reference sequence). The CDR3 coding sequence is TGTGCCAGCAGCTTAGTGCGTGGAGATAATGAAAAACTGTTTTTT. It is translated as CASSLVRGDNEKLFF.

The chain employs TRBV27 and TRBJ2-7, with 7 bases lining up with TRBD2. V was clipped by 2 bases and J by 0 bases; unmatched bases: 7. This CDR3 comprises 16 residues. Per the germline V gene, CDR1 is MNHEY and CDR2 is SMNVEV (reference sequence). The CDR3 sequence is CASSLSGTASSYEQYF. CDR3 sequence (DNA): TGTGCCAGCAGTTTAAGCGGGACCGCTAGCTCCTACGAGCAGTACTTC.

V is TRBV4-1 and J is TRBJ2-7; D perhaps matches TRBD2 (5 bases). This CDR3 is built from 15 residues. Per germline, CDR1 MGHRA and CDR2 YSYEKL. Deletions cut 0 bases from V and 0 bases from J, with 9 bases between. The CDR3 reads CASSQDKRYSYEQYF. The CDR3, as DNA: TGCGCCAGCAGCCAAGATAAGCGGTACTCCTACGAGCAGTACTTC.

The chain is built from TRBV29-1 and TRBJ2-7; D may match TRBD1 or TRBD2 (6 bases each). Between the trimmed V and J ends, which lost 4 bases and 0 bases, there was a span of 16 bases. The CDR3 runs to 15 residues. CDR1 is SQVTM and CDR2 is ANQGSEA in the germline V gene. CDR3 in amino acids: CSVVGGAGTSYEQYF. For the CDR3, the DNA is TGCAGCGTTGTGGGGGGCGCCGGGACCTCCTACGAGCAGTACTTC.

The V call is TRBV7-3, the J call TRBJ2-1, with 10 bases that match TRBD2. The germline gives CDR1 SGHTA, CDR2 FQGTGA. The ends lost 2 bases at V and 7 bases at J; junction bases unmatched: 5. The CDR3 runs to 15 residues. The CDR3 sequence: CASSLLAGEWNEQFF. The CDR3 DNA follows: TGTGCCAGCAGCTTACTAGCGGGAGAATGGAATGAGCAGTTCTTC.

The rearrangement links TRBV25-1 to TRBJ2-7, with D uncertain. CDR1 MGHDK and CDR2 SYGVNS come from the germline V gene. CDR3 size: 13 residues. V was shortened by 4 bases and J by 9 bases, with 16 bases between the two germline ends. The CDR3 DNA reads TGTGCCAGCAGTGGCACCGGGTTGGGTGGGCAGTACTTC. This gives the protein CASSGTGLGGQYF.

The DNA for the CDR3 is TGCGCCAGCAGCGTGGGACAGACGAACACTGAAGCTTTCTTT. This sequence encodes CASSVGQTNTEAFF. The V gene is TRBV5-1, the J gene TRBJ1-1, with 7 bases matching TRBD1. CDR3 size: 14 residues. V lost 4 bases, J lost 1 base, and 4 bases stayed unmatched. CDR1 is SGHRS, CDR2 YFSETQ, per germline.

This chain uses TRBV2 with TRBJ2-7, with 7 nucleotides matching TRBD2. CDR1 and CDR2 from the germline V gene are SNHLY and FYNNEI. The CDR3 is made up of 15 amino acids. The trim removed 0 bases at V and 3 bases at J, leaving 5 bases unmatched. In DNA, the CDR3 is TGTGCCAGCAGTGAAGCTGGGACTAACTACTACGAGCAGTACTTC. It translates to CASSEAGTNYYEQYF.

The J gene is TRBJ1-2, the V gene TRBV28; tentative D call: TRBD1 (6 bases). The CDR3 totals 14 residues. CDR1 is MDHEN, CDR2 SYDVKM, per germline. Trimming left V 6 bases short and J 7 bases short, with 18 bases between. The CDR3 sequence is CASSQDRLGRGYTF. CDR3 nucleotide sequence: TGTGCCAGCAGCCAAGACAGGCTAGGCCGTGGCTACACCTTC.

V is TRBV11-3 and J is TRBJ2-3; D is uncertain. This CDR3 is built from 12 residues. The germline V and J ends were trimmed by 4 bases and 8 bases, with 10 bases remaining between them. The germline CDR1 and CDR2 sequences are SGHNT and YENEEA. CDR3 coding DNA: TGTGCCAGCAGCTCTAAGAAGGGTACGCAGTATTTT. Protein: CASSSKKGTQYF.

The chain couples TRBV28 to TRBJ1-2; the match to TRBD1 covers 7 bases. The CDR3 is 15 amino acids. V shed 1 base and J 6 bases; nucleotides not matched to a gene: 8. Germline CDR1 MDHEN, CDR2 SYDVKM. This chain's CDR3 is CASSLSSRDSDGYTF. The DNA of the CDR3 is TGTGCCAGCAGTTTATCTTCCCGGGACAGTGATGGCTACACCTTC.

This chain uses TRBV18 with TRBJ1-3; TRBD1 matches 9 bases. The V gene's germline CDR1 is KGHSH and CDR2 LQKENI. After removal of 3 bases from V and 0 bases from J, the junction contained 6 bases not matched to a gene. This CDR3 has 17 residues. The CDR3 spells CASSPLRQGDSGNTIYF. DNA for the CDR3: TGTGCCAGCTCACCGCTCCGACAGGGGGACTCTGGAAACACCATATATTTT.

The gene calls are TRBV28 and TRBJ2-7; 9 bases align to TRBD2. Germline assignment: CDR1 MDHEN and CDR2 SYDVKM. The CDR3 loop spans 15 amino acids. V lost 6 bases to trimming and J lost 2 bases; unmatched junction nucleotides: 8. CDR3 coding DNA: TGTGCCAGCAGACTCCTAGCGGGATCTCCCTACGAGCAGTACTTC. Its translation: CASRLLAGSPYEQYF. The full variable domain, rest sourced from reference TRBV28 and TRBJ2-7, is DVKVTQSSRYLVKRTGEKVFLECVQDMDHENMFWYRQDPGLGLRLIYFSYDVKMKEKGDIPEGYSVSREKKERFSLILESASTNQTSMYLCASRLLAGSPYEQYFGPGTRLTVT.

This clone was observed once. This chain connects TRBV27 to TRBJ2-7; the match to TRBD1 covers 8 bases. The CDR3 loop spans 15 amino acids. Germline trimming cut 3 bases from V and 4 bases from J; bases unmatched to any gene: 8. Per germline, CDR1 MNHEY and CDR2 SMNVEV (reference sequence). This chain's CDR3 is CASSFLTGARYEQYF. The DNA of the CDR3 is TGTGCCAGCAGTTTTTTGACAGGGGCGAGGTACGAGCAGTACTTC.

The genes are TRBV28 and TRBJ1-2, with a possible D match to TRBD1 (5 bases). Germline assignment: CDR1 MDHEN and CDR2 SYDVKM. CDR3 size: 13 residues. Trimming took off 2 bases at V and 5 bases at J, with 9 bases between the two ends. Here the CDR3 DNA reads TGTGCCAGCAGTTTAGGGGGAGTGTATGGCTACACCTTC. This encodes CASSLGGVYGYTF.

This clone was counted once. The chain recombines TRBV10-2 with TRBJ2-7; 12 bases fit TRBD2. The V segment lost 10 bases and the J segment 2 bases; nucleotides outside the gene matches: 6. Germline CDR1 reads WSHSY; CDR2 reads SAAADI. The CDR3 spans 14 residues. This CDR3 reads CATRTSGTTYEQYF. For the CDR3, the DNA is TGCGCCACCCGGACTAGCGGGACCACCTACGAGCAGTACTTC.

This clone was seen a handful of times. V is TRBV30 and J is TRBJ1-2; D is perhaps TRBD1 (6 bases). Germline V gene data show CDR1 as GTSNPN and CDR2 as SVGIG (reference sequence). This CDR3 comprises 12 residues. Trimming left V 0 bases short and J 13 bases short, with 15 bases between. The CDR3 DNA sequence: TGTGCCTGGAGTGTCACGGGGGCGCGACCCACCTTC. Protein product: CAWSVTGARPTF. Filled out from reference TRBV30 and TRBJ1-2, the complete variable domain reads SQTIHQWPATLVQPVGSPLSLECTVEGTSNPNLYWYRQAAGRGLQLLFYSVGIGQISSEVPQNLSASRPQDRQFILSSKKLLLSDSGFYLCAWSVTGARPTFGSGTRLTVV.

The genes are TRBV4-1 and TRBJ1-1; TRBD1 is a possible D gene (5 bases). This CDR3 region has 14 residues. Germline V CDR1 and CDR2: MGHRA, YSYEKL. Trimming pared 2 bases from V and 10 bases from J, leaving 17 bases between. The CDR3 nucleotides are TGCGCCAGCAGCCAATTAAGAGGAAGTGGGGCAGCTTTCTTT. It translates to CASSQLRGSGAAFF.

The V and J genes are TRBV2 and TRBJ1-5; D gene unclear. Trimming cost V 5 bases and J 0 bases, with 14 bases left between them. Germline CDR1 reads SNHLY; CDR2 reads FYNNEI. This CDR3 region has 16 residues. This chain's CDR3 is CASSSRLGRSNQPQHF. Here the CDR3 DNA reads TGTGCCAGCAGTTCTCGGCTGGGCCGTAGCAATCAGCCCCAGCATTTT.

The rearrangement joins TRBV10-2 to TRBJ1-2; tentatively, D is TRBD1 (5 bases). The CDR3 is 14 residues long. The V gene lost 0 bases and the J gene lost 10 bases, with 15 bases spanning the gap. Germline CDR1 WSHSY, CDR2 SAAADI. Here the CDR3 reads CASSESAADSSYTF. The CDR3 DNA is TGCGCCAGCAGTGAGTCGGCCGCAGACAGCTCCTACACCTTC.